The entry that follows covers one TCR beta chain sequence. These data are taken from a study of metastatic and nonmetastatic thyroid tumors. The wider study: Comparative analysis of repertoires was undertaken across blood and tumor or nodule tissue obtained from malignant and benign thyroid patients.

TCRdb reprocessed the PCR reads via MiXCR. The data hold 25,000 to 40,000 clones, with 7% to 9% observed a single time. There were no patients who had received any treatment before thyroid surgery. The germline V gene encodes CDR1 LGHDT and CDR2 YNNKEL (reference sequence). The CDR3 length is 14 residues. Trimming cost V 3 bases and J 4 bases, with 12 bases left between them. The sequence derives from a female donor with papillary thyroid cancer or a benign thyroid nodule (not recorded which). Some clones in this sample may be carry-over from other donors' samples. The sample taken for sequencing was blood. The chain links TRBV3-1 to TRBJ1-1; tentative D call: TRBD1 (6 bases). The CDR3 is CASSHGGLGTEAFF. The CDR3 coding sequence is TGTGCCAGCAGCCACGGGGGGCTCGGCACTGAAGCTTTCTTT.